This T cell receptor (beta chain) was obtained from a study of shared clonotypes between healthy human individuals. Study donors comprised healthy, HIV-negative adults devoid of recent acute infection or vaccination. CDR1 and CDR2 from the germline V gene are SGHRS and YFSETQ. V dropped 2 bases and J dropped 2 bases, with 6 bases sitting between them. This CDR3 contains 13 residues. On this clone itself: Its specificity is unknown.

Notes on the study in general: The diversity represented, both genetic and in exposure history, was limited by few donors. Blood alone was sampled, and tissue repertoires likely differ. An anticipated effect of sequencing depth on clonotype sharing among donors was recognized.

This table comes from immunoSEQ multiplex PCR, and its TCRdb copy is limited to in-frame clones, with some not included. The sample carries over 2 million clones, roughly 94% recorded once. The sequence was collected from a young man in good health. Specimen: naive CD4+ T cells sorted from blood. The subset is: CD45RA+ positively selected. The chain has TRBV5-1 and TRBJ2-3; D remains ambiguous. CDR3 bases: TGCGCCAGCAGCTTCCCTAACACAGATACGCAGTATTTT. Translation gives CASSFPNTDTQYF.